The source of this T cell receptor beta chain is a study of shared clonotypes between healthy human individuals. Study details: Each donor contributed plates that comprised three CD4 naive, three CD4 memory, two CD8 naive and one CD8 memory. Broader study findings: Incomplete sequencing of sorted subsets was indicated by rarefaction despite large depth.

CDR3 length: 15 amino acids. Germline CDR1 SGHTA, CDR2 FQGNSA. As concerns this clone: The target antigen is unknown.

TCRdb's copy holds only in-frame clones and misses some; the assay was immunoSEQ multiplex PCR. The table lists fewer than 400,000 clones, 74% of them singletons. The chain carries TRBV7-2 and TRBJ2-5; D is uncertain. The J call is uncertain, as TRBJ2-7 better fits the DNA end. This clonotype originated in a man aged 25 to 45 in good health. Sequenced material: memory CD4+ T cells sorted from blood. The subset was: CD45RA-negative fraction. The CDR3 sequence: CASSPYDGSAYEQYF. The CDR3 DNA reads TGTGCCAGCAGCCCATACGACGGGTCAGCCTACGAGCAGTACTTC.